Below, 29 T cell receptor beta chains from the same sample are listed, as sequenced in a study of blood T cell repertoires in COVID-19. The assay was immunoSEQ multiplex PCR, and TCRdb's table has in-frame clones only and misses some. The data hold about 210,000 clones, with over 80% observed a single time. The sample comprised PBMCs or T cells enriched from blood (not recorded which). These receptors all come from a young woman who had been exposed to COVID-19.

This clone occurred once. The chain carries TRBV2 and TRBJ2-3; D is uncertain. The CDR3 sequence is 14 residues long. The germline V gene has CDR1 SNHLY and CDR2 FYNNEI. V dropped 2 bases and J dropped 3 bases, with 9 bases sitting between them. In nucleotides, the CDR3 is TGTGCCAGCAGTGAATATCTCGGGACAGATACGCAGTATTTT. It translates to CASSEYLGTDTQYF.

The CDR3 DNA reads TGTGCCAGCGGCACCGGGGTCGGCTACACCTTC. It is translated as CASGTGVGYTF. The rearrangement links TRBV25-1 to TRBJ1-2; D is uncertain. The CDR3 is 11 amino acids. The V and J ends lost 8 bases and 8 bases respectively, with 12 bases between them. CDR1 is MGHDK, CDR2 SYGVNS, per germline.

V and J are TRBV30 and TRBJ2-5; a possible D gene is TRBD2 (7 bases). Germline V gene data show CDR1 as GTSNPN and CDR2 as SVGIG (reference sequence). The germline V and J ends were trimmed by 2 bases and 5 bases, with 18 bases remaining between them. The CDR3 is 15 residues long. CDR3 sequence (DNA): TGTGCCTGGAGTCCCATCCGGGGGGCGGGGGAGACCCAGTACTTC. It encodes CAWSPIRGAGETQYF.

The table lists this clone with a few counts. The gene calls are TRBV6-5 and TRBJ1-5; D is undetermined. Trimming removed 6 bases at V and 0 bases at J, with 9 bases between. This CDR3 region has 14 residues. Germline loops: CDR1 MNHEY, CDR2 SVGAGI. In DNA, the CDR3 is TGTGCCAGCAGCTTAGAGTTTAGCAATCAGCCCCAGCATTTT. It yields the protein CASSLEFSNQPQHF.

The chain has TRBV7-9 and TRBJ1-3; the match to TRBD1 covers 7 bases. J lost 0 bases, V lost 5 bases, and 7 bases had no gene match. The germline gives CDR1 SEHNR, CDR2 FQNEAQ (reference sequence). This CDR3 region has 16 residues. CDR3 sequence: CASSAPQGSSGNTIYF. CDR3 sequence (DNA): TGTGCCAGCAGCGCACCACAGGGGAGCTCTGGAAACACCATATATTTT.

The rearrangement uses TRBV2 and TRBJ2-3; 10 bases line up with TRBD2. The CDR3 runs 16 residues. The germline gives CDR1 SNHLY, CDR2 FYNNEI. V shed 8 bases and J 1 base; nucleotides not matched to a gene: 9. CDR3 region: CASGNSGTSGTDTQYF. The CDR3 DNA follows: TGTGCCAGCGGGAATTCCGGGACTAGCGGCACAGATACGCAGTATTTT.

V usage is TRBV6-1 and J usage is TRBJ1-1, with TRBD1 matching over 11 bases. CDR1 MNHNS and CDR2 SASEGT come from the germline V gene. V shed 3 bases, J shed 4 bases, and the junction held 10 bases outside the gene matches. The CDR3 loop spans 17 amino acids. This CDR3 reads CASSDPDRGRKGTEAFF. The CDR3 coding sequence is TGTGCCAGCAGTGACCCGGACAGGGGGCGCAAGGGCACTGAAGCTTTCTTT.

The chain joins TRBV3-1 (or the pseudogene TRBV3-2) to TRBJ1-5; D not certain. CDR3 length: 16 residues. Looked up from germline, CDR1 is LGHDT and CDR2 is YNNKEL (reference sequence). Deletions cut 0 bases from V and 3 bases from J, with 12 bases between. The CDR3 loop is CASSQDQTETNQPQHF. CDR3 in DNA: TGTGCCAGCAGCCAAGACCAAACAGAAACCAATCAGCCCCAGCATTTT.

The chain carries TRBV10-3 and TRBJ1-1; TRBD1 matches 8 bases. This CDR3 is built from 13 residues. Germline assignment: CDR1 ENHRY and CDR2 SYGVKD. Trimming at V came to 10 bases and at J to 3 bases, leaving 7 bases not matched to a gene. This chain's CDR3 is CATGQGGDTEAFF. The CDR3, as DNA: TGTGCCACCGGACAGGGAGGAGACACTGAAGCTTTCTTT.

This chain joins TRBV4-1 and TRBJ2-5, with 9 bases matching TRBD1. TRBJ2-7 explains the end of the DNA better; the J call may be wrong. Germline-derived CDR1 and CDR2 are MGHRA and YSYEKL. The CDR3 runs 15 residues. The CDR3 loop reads CASSQPGQGSYEQYF. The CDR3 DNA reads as TGCGCCAGCAGCCAACCGGGACAGGGCTCCTACGAGCAGTACTTC.

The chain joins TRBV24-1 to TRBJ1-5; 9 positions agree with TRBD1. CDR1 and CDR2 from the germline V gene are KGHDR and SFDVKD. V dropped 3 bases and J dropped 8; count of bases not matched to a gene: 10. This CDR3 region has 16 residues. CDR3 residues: CATSDGTGSGTEPQHF. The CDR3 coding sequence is TGTGCCACCAGTGATGGGACAGGGTCGGGGACGGAGCCCCAGCATTTT.

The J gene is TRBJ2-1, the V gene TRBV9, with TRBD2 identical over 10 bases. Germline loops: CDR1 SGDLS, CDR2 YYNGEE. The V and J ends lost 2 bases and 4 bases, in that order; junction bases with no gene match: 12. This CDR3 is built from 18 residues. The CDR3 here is CASSVPFDSGGIYNEQFF. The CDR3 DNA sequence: TGTGCCAGCAGCGTGCCTTTTGATAGCGGGGGGATTTACAATGAGCAGTTCTTC.

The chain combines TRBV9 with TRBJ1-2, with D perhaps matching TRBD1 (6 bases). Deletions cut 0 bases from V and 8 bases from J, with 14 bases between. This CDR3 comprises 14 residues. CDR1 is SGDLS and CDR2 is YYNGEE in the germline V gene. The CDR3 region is CASSVEGVPRGYTF. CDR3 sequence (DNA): TGTGCCAGCAGCGTAGAGGGGGTCCCACGGGGCTACACCTTC.

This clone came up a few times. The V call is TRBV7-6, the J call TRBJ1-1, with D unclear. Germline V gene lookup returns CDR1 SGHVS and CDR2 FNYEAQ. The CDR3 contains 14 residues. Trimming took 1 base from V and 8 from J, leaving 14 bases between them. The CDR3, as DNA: TGTGCCAGCAGCTTAGGTGGCAGTGCGGGGGAAGCTTTCTTT. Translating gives CASSLGGSAGEAFF.

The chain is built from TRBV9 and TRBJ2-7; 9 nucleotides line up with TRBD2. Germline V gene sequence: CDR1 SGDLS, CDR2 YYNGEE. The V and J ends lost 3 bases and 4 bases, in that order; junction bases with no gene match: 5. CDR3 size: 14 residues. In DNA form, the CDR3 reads TGTGCCAGCAGCGAAGGCGGGGGGGGTTACGAGCAGTACTTC. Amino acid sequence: CASSEGGGGYEQYF.

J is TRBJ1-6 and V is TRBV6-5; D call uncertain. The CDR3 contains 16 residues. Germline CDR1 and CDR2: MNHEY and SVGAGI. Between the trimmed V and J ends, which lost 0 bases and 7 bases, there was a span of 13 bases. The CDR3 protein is CASSYSKGGMNSPLHF. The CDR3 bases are TGTGCCAGCAGTTACTCGAAGGGAGGCATGAATTCACCCCTCCACTTT.

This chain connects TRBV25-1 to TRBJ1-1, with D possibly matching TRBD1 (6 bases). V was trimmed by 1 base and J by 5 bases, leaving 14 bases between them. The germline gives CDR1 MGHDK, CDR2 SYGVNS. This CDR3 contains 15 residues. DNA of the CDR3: TGTGCCAGCAGTGAATTAGGGGGGGTGGAGACTGAAGCTTTCTTT. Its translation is CASSELGGVETEAFF.

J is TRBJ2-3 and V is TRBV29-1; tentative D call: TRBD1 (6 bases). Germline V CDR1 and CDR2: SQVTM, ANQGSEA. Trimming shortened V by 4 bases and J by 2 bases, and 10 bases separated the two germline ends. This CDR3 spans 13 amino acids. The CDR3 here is CSVGQGITDTQYF. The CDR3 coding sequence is TGCAGCGTTGGGCAGGGGATCACAGATACGCAGTATTTT.

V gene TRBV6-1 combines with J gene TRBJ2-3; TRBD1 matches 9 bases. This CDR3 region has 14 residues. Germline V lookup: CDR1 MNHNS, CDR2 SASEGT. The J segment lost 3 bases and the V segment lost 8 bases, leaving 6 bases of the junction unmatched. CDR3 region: CASGRDRDTDTQYF. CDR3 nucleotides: TGTGCCAGCGGCCGGGACAGGGATACAGATACGCAGTATTTT.

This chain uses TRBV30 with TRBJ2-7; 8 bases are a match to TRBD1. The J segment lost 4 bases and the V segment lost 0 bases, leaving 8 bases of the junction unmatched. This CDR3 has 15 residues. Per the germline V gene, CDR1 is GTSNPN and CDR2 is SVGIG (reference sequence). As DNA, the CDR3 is TGTGCCTGGAGTGTAGCAGGACAGGGTGTATACGAGCAGTACTTC. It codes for CAWSVAGQGVYEQYF. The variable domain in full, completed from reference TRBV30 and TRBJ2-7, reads SQTIHQWPATLVQPVGSPLSLECTVEGTSNPNLYWYRQAAGRGLQLLFYSVGIGQISSEVPQNLSASRPQDRQFILSSKKLLLSDSGFYLCAWSVAGQGVYEQYFGPGTRLTVT.

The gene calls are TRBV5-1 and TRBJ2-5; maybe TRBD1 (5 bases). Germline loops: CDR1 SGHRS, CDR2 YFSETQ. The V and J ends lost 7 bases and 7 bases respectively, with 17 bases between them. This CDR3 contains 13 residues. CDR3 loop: CASQSDTRATQYF. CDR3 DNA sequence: TGCGCCAGCCAATCGGACACACGGGCGACCCAGTACTTC. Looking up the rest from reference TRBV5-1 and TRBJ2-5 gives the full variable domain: KAGVTQTPRYLIKTRGQQVTLSCSPISGHRSVSWYQQTPGQGLQFLFEYFSETQRNKGNFPGRFSGRQFSNSRSEMNVSTLELGDSALYLCASQSDTRATQYFGPGTRLLVL.

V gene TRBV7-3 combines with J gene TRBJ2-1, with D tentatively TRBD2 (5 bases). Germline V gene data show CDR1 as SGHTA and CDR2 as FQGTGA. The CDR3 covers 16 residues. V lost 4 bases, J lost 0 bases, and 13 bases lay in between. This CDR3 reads CASSSNTGSSYNEQFF. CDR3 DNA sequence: TGTGCCAGCAGCTCTAATACGGGGAGCTCCTACAATGAGCAGTTCTTC.

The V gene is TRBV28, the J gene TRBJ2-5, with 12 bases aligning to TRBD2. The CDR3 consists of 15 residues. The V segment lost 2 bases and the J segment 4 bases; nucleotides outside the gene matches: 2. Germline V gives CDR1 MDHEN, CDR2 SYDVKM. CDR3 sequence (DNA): TGTGCCAGCAGTTTACTAGCGGGGGGGGCAGAGACCCAGTACTTC. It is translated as CASSLLAGGAETQYF. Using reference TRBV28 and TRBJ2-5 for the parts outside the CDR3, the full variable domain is DVKVTQSSRYLVKRTGEKVFLECVQDMDHENMFWYRQDPGLGLRLIYFSYDVKMKEKGDIPEGYSVSREKKERFSLILESASTNQTSMYLCASSLLAGGAETQYFGPGTRLLVL.

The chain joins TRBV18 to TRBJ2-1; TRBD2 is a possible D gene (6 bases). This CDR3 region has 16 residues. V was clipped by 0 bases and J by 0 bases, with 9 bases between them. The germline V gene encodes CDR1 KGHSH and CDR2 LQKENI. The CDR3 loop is CASSPPAGSSYNEQFF. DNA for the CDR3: TGTGCCAGCTCACCACCTGCGGGGAGCTCCTACAATGAGCAGTTCTTC.

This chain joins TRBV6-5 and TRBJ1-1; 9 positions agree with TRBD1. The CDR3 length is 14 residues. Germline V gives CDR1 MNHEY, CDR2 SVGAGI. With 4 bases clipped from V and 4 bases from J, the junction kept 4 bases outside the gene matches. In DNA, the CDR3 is TGTGCCAGCAGTTCACAGGGGGCGGCCACTGAAGCTTTCTTT. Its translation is CASSSQGAATEAFF.

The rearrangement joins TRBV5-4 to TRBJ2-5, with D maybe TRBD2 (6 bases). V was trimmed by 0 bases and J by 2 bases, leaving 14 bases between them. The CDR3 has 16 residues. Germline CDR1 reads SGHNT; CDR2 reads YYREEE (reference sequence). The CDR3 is CASSLVAGPPQETQYF. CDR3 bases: TGTGCCAGCAGCTTGGTTGCGGGACCCCCTCAAGAGACCCAGTACTTC.

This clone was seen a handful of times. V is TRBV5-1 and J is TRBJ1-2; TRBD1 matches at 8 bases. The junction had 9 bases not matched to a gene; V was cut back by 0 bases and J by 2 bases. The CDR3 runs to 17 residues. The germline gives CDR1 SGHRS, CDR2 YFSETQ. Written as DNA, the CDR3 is TGCGCCAGCAGCTTGGGGGGACAGGTACCGACGAACTATGGCTACACCTTC. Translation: CASSLGGQVPTNYGYTF. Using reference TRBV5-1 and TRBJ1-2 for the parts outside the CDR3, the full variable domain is KAGVTQTPRYLIKTRGQQVTLSCSPISGHRSVSWYQQTPGQGLQFLFEYFSETQRNKGNFPGRFSGRQFSNSRSEMNVSTLELGDSALYLCASSLGGQVPTNYGYTFGSGTRLTVV.

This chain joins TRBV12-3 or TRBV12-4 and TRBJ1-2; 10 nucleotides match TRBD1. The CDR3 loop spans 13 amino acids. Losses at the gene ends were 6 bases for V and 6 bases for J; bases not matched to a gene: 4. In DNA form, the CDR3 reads TGTGCCAGCAGCTCCGGGACAGGGGATGGCTACACCTTC. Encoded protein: CASSSGTGDGYTF.

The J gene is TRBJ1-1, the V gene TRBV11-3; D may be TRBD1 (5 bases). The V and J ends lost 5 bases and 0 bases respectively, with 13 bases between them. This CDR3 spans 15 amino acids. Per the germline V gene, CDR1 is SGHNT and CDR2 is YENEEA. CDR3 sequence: CASSPGRGMNTEAFF. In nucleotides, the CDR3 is TGTGCCAGCAGCCCGGGACGGGGGATGAACACTGAAGCTTTCTTT.